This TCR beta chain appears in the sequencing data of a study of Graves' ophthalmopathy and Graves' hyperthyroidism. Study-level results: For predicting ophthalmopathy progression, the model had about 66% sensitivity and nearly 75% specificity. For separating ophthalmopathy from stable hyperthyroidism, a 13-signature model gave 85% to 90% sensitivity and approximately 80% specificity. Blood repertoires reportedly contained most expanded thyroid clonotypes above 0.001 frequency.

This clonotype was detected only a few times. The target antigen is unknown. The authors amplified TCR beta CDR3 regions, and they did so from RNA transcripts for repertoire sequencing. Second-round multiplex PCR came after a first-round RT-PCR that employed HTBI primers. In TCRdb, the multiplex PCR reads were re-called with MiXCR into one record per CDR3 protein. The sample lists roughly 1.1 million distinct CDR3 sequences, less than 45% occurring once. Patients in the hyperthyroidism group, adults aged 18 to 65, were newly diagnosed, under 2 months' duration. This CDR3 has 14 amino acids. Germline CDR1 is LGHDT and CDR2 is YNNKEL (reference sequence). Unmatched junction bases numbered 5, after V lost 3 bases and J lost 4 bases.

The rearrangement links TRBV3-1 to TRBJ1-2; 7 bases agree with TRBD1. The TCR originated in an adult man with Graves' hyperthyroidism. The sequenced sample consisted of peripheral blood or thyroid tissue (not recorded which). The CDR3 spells CASSQTGFTYGYTF. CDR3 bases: TGTGCCAGCAGCCAGACAGGGTTTACCTATGGCTACACCTTC. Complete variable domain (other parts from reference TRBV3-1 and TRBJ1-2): DTAVSQTPKYLVTQMGNDKSIKCEQNLGHDTMYWYKQDSKKFLKIMFSYNNKELIINETVPNRFSPKSPDKAHLNLHINSLELGDSAVYFCASSQTGFTYGYTFGSGTRLTVV.